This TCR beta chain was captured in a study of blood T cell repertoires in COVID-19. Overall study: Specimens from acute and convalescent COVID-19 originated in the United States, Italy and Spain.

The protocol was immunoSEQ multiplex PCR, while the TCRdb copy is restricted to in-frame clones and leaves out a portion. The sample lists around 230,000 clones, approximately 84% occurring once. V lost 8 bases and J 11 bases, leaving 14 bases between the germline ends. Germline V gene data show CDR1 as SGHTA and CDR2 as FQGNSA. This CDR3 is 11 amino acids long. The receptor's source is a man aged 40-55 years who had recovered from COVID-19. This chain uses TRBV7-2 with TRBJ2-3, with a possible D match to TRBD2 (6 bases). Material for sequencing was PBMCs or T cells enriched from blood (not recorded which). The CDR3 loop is CASGDGTVQYF. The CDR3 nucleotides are TGTGCCAGCGGTGACGGGACTGTGCAGTATTTT.